The 31 T cell receptor beta chains given below trace back to one sample, sequenced in a study of blood T cell repertoires in COVID-19. Sequencing was performed with immunoSEQ multiplex PCR; in TCRdb, only in-frame clones are kept and a portion is missing. In the table there are a few hundred thousand clones, under 85% of which are singletons. Sequencing was carried out using PBMCs or T cells enriched from blood (not recorded which). The receptors were gathered from a woman in her 50s who had recovered from COVID-19.

The chain has TRBV5-5 and TRBJ1-3, with D hard to call. The germline gives CDR1 SGHKS, CDR2 YYEKEE (reference sequence). V was cut by 4 bases and J by 0 bases, with 8 bases left in between. This CDR3 has 14 amino acids. The CDR3 coding sequence is TGTGCCAGCAGCAACCCAGGCTCTGGAAACACCATATATTTT. It specifies CASSNPGSGNTIYF.

J is TRBJ1-2 and V is TRBV30, with 10 bases matching TRBD1. This CDR3 comprises 15 residues. Germline V gives CDR1 GTSNPN, CDR2 SVGIG (reference sequence). With 1 base clipped from V and 9 bases from J, the junction kept 11 bases outside the gene matches. CDR3 coding DNA: TGTGCCTGGAGTGATGGACAGGGGGTAGTGGGGAGCTACACCTTC. This encodes CAWSDGQGVVGSYTF.

The chain is built from TRBV27 and TRBJ2-1; D is unresolved. CDR1 is MNHEY, CDR2 SMNVEV, per germline (reference sequence). Trimming left V 2 bases short and J 7 bases short, with 3 bases between. CDR3 size: 11 residues. In DNA form, the CDR3 reads TGTGCCAGCAGTTTAGCGAATGAGCAGTTCTTC. This encodes CASSLANEQFF.

The CDR3 DNA sequence: TGTGCCAGCAGCTTAGAAGACACTAGCAATCAGCCCCAGCATTTT. Residues: CASSLEDTSNQPQHF. This chain uses TRBV7-2 with TRBJ1-5; D gene ambiguous. Per germline, CDR1 SGHTA and CDR2 FQGNSA. Trimming removed 1 base from V and 0 bases from J, with 7 bases in between. This CDR3 is 15 amino acids long.

The J gene is TRBJ2-7, the V gene TRBV7-2; 14 bases agree with TRBD2. The CDR3 is 17 residues long. CDR1 and CDR2 from the germline V gene are SGHTA and FQGNSA. J was trimmed by 7 bases and V by 4 bases; bases with no gene match: 12. The CDR3 nucleotides are TGTGCCAGCAGCTCGGGACTAGCGGGGGCACAACGGCAGGAGCAGTACTTC. Protein: CASSSGLAGAQRQEQYF.

The gene calls are TRBV16 and TRBJ2-4; 8 bases match TRBD1. The CDR3 sequence is 16 residues long. J was trimmed by 4 bases and V by 1 base; bases with no gene match: 6. The germline V gene has CDR1 KGHSY and CDR2 FQNENV. Here the CDR3 reads CASSQFGGQGKNIQYF. The CDR3 DNA reads as TGTGCCAGCAGCCAATTTGGCGGACAGGGAAAAAACATTCAGTACTTC.

The CDR3 DNA sequence: TGTGCCAGCAGCCAAGACACAGGGGTCAAGCCCCAGCATTTT. Translating it yields CASSQDTGVKPQHF. The gene calls are TRBV3-1 (or the pseudogene TRBV3-2) and TRBJ1-5, with TRBD1 matching 7 bases. Trimming at V came to 0 bases and at J to 8 bases, leaving 4 bases not matched to a gene. Germline-derived CDR1 and CDR2 are LGHDT and YNNKEL (reference sequence). The CDR3 has 14 amino acids.

This clone has more than one count but fewer than ten. The chain joins TRBV10-3 to TRBJ1-1; D is unresolved. V was trimmed by 2 bases and J by 1 base, leaving 8 bases between them. This CDR3 spans 14 amino acids. CDR1 ENHRY and CDR2 SYGVKD come from the germline V gene. In DNA form, the CDR3 reads TGTGCCATCAGTGAGGGGCTTTCGAACACTGAAGCTTTCTTT. It codes for CAISEGLSNTEAFF.

This clone was picked up a small number of times. The chain joins TRBV5-4 to TRBJ1-6, with D possibly matching TRBD1 (6 bases). CDR3 size: 14 residues. V lost 5 bases and J lost 7, with 13 bases in between. Germline V gives CDR1 SGHNT, CDR2 YYREEE (reference sequence). The CDR3 sequence: CASRQGQPNSPLHF. The CDR3, as DNA: TGTGCCAGCAGACAAGGACAGCCGAATTCACCCCTCCACTTT. Complete variable domain (other parts from reference TRBV5-4 and TRBJ1-6): ETGVTQSPTHLIKTRGQQVTLRCSSQSGHNTVSWYQQALGQGPQFIFQYYREEENGRGNFPPRFSGLQFPNYSSELNVNALELDDSALYLCASRQGQPNSPLHFGNGTRLTVT.

The rearrangement joins TRBV19 to TRBJ2-1; TRBD2 aligns across 8 bases. The germline gives CDR1 LNHDA, CDR2 SQIVND (reference sequence). The CDR3 spans 16 residues. Trimming cost V 7 bases and J 3 bases; bases outside gene matches: 11. CDR3 sequence reads: CASIQVAGMGYNEQFF. The CDR3 bases are TGTGCCAGTATCCAGGTAGCGGGAATGGGCTACAATGAGCAGTTCTTC.

This chain's CDR3 is CASSQGRREGGSEKLFF. The CDR3 coding sequence is TGCGCCAGCAGCCAAGGACGCAGAGAGGGAGGGAGTGAAAAACTGTTTTTT. The chain uses TRBV4-3 and TRBJ1-4, with D hard to call. The CDR3 length is 17 residues. Trimming stripped 1 base from V and 7 bases from J, with 19 bases between. Looked up from germline, CDR1 is LGHNA and CDR2 is YSLEER.

This clone appeared a few times. In DNA form, the CDR3 reads TGTGCCAGCAGTGAAGCGGGACAGCAAAATCAGCCCCAGCATTTT. Translating it yields CASSEAGQQNQPQHF. The rearrangement links TRBV6-1 to TRBJ1-5, with TRBD1 matching 7 bases. Germline assignment: CDR1 MNHNS and CDR2 SASEGT. V gave up 0 bases and J gave up 4 bases; unmatched junction bases: 3. The length of the CDR3 is 15 residues.

The V and J genes are TRBV7-9 and TRBJ2-1; 11 positions match TRBD2. Germline assignment: CDR1 SEHNR and CDR2 FQNEAQ (reference sequence). This CDR3 is built from 18 residues. V trimming: 5 bases; J trimming: 5 bases; junction bases outside the gene matches: 14. The CDR3 coding sequence is TGTGCCAGCAGCCCCGCCGGGCTAGCGGGAGGTCAACACAATGAGCAGTTCTTC. The encoded protein is CASSPAGLAGGQHNEQFF.

As for this clone: Other nucleotide sequences from this sample produce the same CDR3. This sequence joins TRBV12-3 or TRBV12-4 and TRBJ1-2, with D possibly being TRBD1 (6 bases). V gave up 6 bases and J gave up 3 bases, with 11 bases separating them. This CDR3 has 13 residues. The DNA of the CDR3 is TGTGCCAGCAGCCCAACAGGGTACTATGGCTACACCTTC. It is translated as CASSPTGYYGYTF.

The chain recombines TRBV5-1 with TRBJ2-5; 9 bases align to TRBD2. The germline V gene has CDR1 SGHRS and CDR2 YFSETQ. The CDR3 spans 15 residues. Germline trimming cut 4 bases from V and 5 bases from J; bases unmatched to any gene: 9. This CDR3 is CASSTGASGKETQYF. As DNA, the CDR3 is TGCGCCAGCAGCACTGGGGCTAGCGGGAAGGAGACCCAGTACTTC. The full variable domain, completed using reference TRBV5-1 and TRBJ2-5, is KAGVTQTPRYLIKTRGQQVTLSCSPISGHRSVSWYQQTPGQGLQFLFEYFSETQRNKGNFPGRFSGRQFSNSRSEMNVSTLELGDSALYLCASSTGASGKETQYFGPGTRLLVL.

This sequence joins TRBV3-1 (or the pseudogene TRBV3-2) and TRBJ2-4, with 10 positions matching TRBD2. The V gene end was trimmed by 3 bases and the J gene end by 0 bases; junction bases not matched to a gene: 17. Germline V CDR1 and CDR2: LGHDT, YNNKEL (reference sequence). The CDR3 runs to 21 residues. The CDR3 reads CASSHSRVAGGRFLAKNIQYF. CDR3 in DNA: TGTGCCAGCAGCCACTCCCGCGTAGCGGGAGGCAGATTTCTAGCCAAAAACATTCAGTACTTC.

J is TRBJ2-3 and V is TRBV24-1; tentatively, D is TRBD1 (5 bases). V shed 0 bases and J shed 4 bases, with 7 bases lying between them. Germline V lookup: CDR1 KGHDR, CDR2 SFDVKD. CDR3 size: 14 residues. The CDR3 region has the DNA TGTGCCACCAGTGATTTGCAGGGTTCAGATACGCAGTATTTT. It yields the protein CATSDLQGSDTQYF.

The chain carries TRBV19 and TRBJ2-3, with a possible D match to TRBD2 (6 bases). Trimming shortened V by 3 bases and J by 4 bases, and 14 bases separated the two germline ends. The CDR3 extends over 15 amino acids. In germline, CDR1 is LNHDA, CDR2 SQIVND (reference sequence). The CDR3 nucleotides read TGTGCCAGTAGTATTCTCGCGGGGAACTCAGATACGCAGTATTTT. Translation: CASSILAGNSDTQYF.

The chain uses TRBV6-6 and TRBJ2-7; TRBD1 matches 7 bases. This CDR3 spans 14 amino acids. V lost 8 bases to trimming and J lost 3 bases; unmatched junction nucleotides: 10. Per the germline V gene, CDR1 is MNHNY and CDR2 is SVGAGI (reference sequence). The DNA for the CDR3 is TGTGCCAGCCGCACTTACAGGGGAAGCTACGAGCAGTACTTC. Translation: CASRTYRGSYEQYF.

The chain couples TRBV20-1 to TRBJ2-7, with D possibly matching TRBD2 (5 bases). Deletions cut 3 bases from V and 1 base from J, with 16 bases between. CDR3 length: 15 amino acids. The V gene's germline CDR1 is DFQATT and CDR2 SNEGSKA (reference sequence). Here the CDR3 reads CSASRSAGGSYEQYF. The DNA for the CDR3 is TGCAGTGCTAGTCGGTCCGCGGGCGGTTCCTACGAGCAGTACTTC.

The chain couples TRBV6-5 to TRBJ1-1; D possibly corresponds to TRBD1 (6 bases). The CDR3 consists of 13 residues. CDR1 MNHEY and CDR2 SVGAGI come from the germline V gene. Trimming removed 6 bases from V and 4 bases from J, with 12 bases in between. CDR3 residues: CASRIQGLTEAFF. CDR3 coding DNA: TGTGCCAGCAGAATACAGGGTCTCACTGAAGCTTTCTTT.

The rearrangement joins TRBV29-1 to TRBJ2-3; 8 bases are shared with TRBD1. The length of the CDR3 is 14 residues. After removal of 4 bases from V and 3 bases from J, the junction contained 6 bases not matched to a gene. Germline CDR1 reads SQVTM; CDR2 reads ANQGSEA. CDR3 coding DNA: TGCAGCGTTGCCCTGAACAGGGGGACAGATACGCAGTATTTT. Protein: CSVALNRGTDTQYF.

The rearrangement links TRBV5-1 to TRBJ2-3, with 11 bases identical to TRBD1. CDR1 is SGHRS and CDR2 is YFSETQ in the germline V gene. The V segment lost 6 bases and the J segment 4 bases; nucleotides outside the gene matches: 7. There are 15 residues in the CDR3. CDR3 DNA: TGCGCCAGCATGGGGACAGGGGGTTCGGCAGATACGCAGTATTTT. Translating it yields CASMGTGGSADTQYF. The full variable domain, completed using reference TRBV5-1 and TRBJ2-3, is KAGVTQTPRYLIKTRGQQVTLSCSPISGHRSVSWYQQTPGQGLQFLFEYFSETQRNKGNFPGRFSGRQFSNSRSEMNVSTLELGDSALYLCASMGTGGSADTQYFGPGTRLTVL.

The rearrangement joins TRBV6-2 or TRBV6-3 to TRBJ2-3, with 11 bases aligning to TRBD2. Germline trimming cut 0 bases from V and 2 bases from J; bases unmatched to any gene: 4. From germline, CDR1 is MNHEY and CDR2 SVGEGT. CDR3 size: 17 residues. As DNA, the CDR3 is TGTGCCAGCAGTTACTCGTTTAGCGGGGGGGTCACAGATACGCAGTATTTT. It is translated as CASSYSFSGGVTDTQYF.

The V and J genes are TRBV11-3 and TRBJ1-2; 7 nucleotides agree with TRBD1. Germline V lookup: CDR1 SGHNT, CDR2 YENEEA. The CDR3 is made up of 13 amino acids. V dropped 5 bases and J dropped 4; count of bases not matched to a gene: 4. DNA for the CDR3: TGTGCCAGCAGCCCCCGGGACAGCTATGGCTACACCTTC. This encodes CASSPRDSYGYTF.

The rearrangement uses TRBV3-1 (or the pseudogene TRBV3-2) and TRBJ2-1, with D maybe TRBD2 (5 bases). Trimming removed 4 bases at V and 6 bases at J, with 13 bases between. The CDR3 covers 14 residues. CDR1 LGHDT and CDR2 YNNKEL come from the germline V gene (reference sequence). The chain's CDR3 is CASSPRGMGNEQFF. The CDR3 DNA reads as TGTGCCAGCAGCCCTCGGGGTATGGGCAATGAGCAGTTCTTC.

The V and J genes are TRBV14 and TRBJ1-4, with unresolved D. This CDR3 contains 16 residues. Per the germline V gene, CDR1 is SGHDN and CDR2 is FVKESK. V lost 1 base and J lost 0, with 9 bases in between. This CDR3 is CASSQGTAATNEKLFF. CDR3 coding DNA: TGTGCCAGCAGCCAAGGAACAGCGGCAACTAATGAAAAACTGTTTTTT.

V is TRBV20-1 and J is TRBJ2-1; 8 nucleotides line up with TRBD2. The germline V gene encodes CDR1 DFQATT and CDR2 SNEGSKA (reference sequence). Trimming removed 3 bases from V and 5 bases from J; junction bases left unmatched: 9. The CDR3 sequence is 15 residues long. The CDR3 DNA reads TGCAGTGCTAGTCAGTCTAGCGGGCCCCACAATGAGCAGTTCTTC. It codes for CSASQSSGPHNEQFF.

V is TRBV18 and J is TRBJ1-1; the D gene is possibly TRBD1 (6 bases). The V gene lost 3 bases and the J gene lost 5 bases, with 16 bases spanning the gap. The CDR3 extends over 15 amino acids. Germline CDR1 KGHSH, CDR2 LQKENI. The CDR3 loop is CASSPGRQRGTEAFF. The CDR3, as DNA: TGTGCCAGCTCACCCGGCCGACAAAGGGGGACTGAAGCTTTCTTT.

DNA for the CDR3: TGTGCCAGTAAGTACCCTGCGTCTGAAGCTTTCTTT. Its protein product is CASKYPASEAFF. The rearrangement links TRBV19 to TRBJ1-1, with unresolved D. CDR1 is LNHDA and CDR2 is SQIVND in the germline V gene (reference sequence). This CDR3 region has 12 residues. Between the trimmed V and J ends, which lost 7 bases and 6 bases, there was a span of 12 bases.

V usage is TRBV5-1 and J usage is TRBJ2-1, with 7 nucleotides matching TRBD1. There are 16 residues in the CDR3. V gave up 4 bases and J gave up 3 bases; unmatched junction bases: 10. CDR1 is SGHRS and CDR2 is YFSETQ in the germline V gene. As DNA, the CDR3 is TGCGCCAGCAGCCTGGCAGGACAGGTTAACTACAATGAGCAGTTCTTC. This gives the protein CASSLAGQVNYNEQFF.